This T cell receptor (beta chain) is drawn from a study of T cells in Graves' hyperthyroidism and ophthalmopathy. Germline loops: CDR1 SNHLY, CDR2 FYNNEI. The CDR3 length is 13 residues. The V gene lost 7 bases and the J gene lost 13 bases, with 22 bases spanning the gap. RNA transcripts provided the source from which TCR beta CDR3 regions were amplified. Researchers ran a first-round RT-PCR on the TCR CDR3 using the HTBI primer set. TCRdb reanalysed the multiplex PCR reads using MiXCR and keeps one entry per CDR3 protein. Of some 27,000 distinct CDR3 sequences in the sample, roughly 45% were seen once. This clonotype is categorized as medium-sized (0.01 to 0.1%).

The chain recombines TRBV2 with TRBJ1-2; D not resolved. The TCR comes from a woman in her 30s with Graves' hyperthyroidism. The sequenced sample consisted of blood. CDR3 sequence: CASISAGASVGTF. The CDR3 bases are TGTGCCAGCATATCGGCGGGCGCATCGGTCGGCACCTTC.